The next 18 T cell receptor beta chains were all read from a single sample in a study of T cells in women clearing cervical HPV infection. Repertoires were generated with immunoSEQ multiplex PCR, while TCRdb's copy carries only in-frame clones and drops some. Recorded here are some 32,000 clones; the top ten clones represent more than 3%. The specimen was blood buffy coat. These receptors originate from a woman between 18 and 75 years old with a cervical HPV16 infection that either progressed to CIN3+ or cleared (not recorded which).

A note on this clone: The CDR3 extends 3 residues past the end of the read, so its final part is completed from the germline J gene. This chain links TRBV20-1 with TRBJ1-1; 7 nucleotides agree with TRBD1. CDR1 and CDR2 from the germline V gene are DFQATT and SNEGSKA (reference sequence). The J segment lost 1 base and the V segment lost 3 bases, leaving 5 bases of the junction unmatched. The CDR3 runs to 14 residues. CDR3 sequence: CSASRQGGNTEAFF. CDR3 DNA, as far as it was read: TGCAGTGCTAGTCGACAGGGAGGGAACACTGAA.

With respect to this clone: The sequenced fragment ends 3 residues before the CDR3 boundary, so the rest is inferred from the germline J gene. V usage is TRBV18 and J usage is TRBJ1-1, with unresolved D. This CDR3 is built from 15 residues. The germline CDR1 and CDR2 sequences are KGHSH and LQKENI. V was pared by 3 bases and J by 1 base, with 12 bases between. The sequenced part of the CDR3 DNA is TGTGCCAGCTCACCTTCGACGCGGGAGAACACTGAA. Translated, it gives CASSPSTRENTE. Given in full, the CDR3 is CASSPSTRENTEAFF.

Points on this clone: With the read ending 3 residues before the CDR3 end, the germline J gene is used to fill in that end. The rearrangement links TRBV7-3 to TRBJ2-2; no firm D call. Germline V gene data show CDR1 as SGHTA and CDR2 as FQGTGA. V shed 1 base and J shed 0 bases, with 6 bases lying between them. This CDR3 has 15 amino acids. The CDR3 region is CASSLNPANTGELFF. Partial CDR3 DNA: TGTGCCAGCAGCTTAAACCCAGCGAACACCGGGGAG.

About this clone: The read gets to within 3 residues of the CDR3 end, and the germline J gene fills in the rest. The chain is built from TRBV7-6 and TRBJ1-1; 8 nucleotides line up with TRBD1. The ends lost 2 bases at V and 0 bases at J; junction bases unmatched: 8. The CDR3 has 17 amino acids. The germline CDR1 and CDR2 sequences are SGHVS and FNYEAQ. This chain's CDR3 is CASSLRGPGGMNTEAFF. The sequenced CDR3 bases are TGTGCCAGCAGCTTAAGAGGGCCAGGGGGCATGAACACTGAA. Supplemented by reference TRBV7-6 and TRBJ1-1, the full variable domain reads GAGVSQSPRYKVTKRGQDVALRCDPISGHVSLYWYRQALGQGPEFLTYFNYEAQQDKSGLPNDRFSAERPEGSISTLTIQRTEQRDSAMYRCASSLRGPGGMNTEAFFGQGTRLTVV.

Comments on this clone: The read ends 3 residues early relative to the CDR3; the germline J gene fills the gap. The chain carries TRBV18 and TRBJ1-2; weak D call: TRBD1 (6 bases). The CDR3 runs 15 residues. In germline, CDR1 is KGHSH, CDR2 LQKENI. The part of the CDR3 DNA that was read is TGTGCCAGCTCACCGGTAGGACAGTTTAATTACGAC. Encoded protein: CASSPVGQFNYD. The CDR3 reads in full as CASSPVGQFNYDYTF.

In the case of this clone: The read ends 3 residues before the CDR3 terminus; that terminus is restored from the germline J gene. This chain joins TRBV7-2 and TRBJ1-2; D unresolved. The CDR3 loop spans 13 amino acids. The V gene's germline CDR1 is SGHTA and CDR2 FQGNSA. The CDR3 bases that were read are TGTGCCAGCAGCCGGCCAATCACAGATACC. It translates to CASSRPITDT. Given in full, the CDR3 is CASSRPITDTYTF.

On this clone itself: The sample carries other DNA sequences with the same CDR3. The sequenced part of the CDR3 DNA is TGTGCCAGCAGCTTAGCACTATCTGGAAACACC. Translating it yields CASSLALSGNT. The whole CDR3 sequence reads CASSLALSGNTIYF. V usage is TRBV7-6 and J usage is TRBJ1-3; no clear D. The read is 3 residues too short to cover the CDR3 end, so that end is filled in from the germline J gene. CDR3 length: 14 residues. Germline CDR1 and CDR2: SGHVS and FNYEAQ. The ends were cut back, 0 bases at V and 1 base at J, with 4 bases in the middle.

As regards this clone: The read ends 3 residues shy of where the CDR3 ends; the end is completed using the germline J gene. The rearrangement uses TRBV19 and TRBJ1-2; 8 positions match TRBD1. The CDR3 loop spans 17 amino acids. V gave up 7 bases and J gave up 4 bases; unmatched junction bases: 17. Germline V gene data show CDR1 as LNHDA and CDR2 as SQIVND (reference sequence). CDR3 protein: CASTKYSLTGAGYGYTF. CDR3 DNA (partial): TGTGCCAGTACGAAGTACTCCTTGACAGGGGCGGGCTATGGC. Full variable domain (missing parts from reference TRBV19 and TRBJ1-2): DGGITQSPKYLFRKEGQNVTLSCEQNLNHDAMYWYRQDPGQGLRLIYYSQIVNDFQKGDIAEGYSVSREKKESFPLTVTSAQKNPTAFYLCASTKYSLTGAGYGYTFGSGTRLTVV.

Comment on this clone: With the read ending 3 residues before the CDR3 end, the germline J gene is used to fill in that end. The chain uses TRBV18 and TRBJ2-1; TRBD1 matches 9 bases. This CDR3 spans 16 amino acids. The trim removed 0 bases at V and 9 bases at J, leaving 9 bases unmatched. The germline V gene has CDR1 KGHSH and CDR2 LQKENI. CDR3: CASSPPAGGGQGEQFF. CDR3 DNA, as far as it was read: TGTGCCAGCTCACCACCGGCGGGCGGGGGACAGGGTGAG.

CDR3 bases read: TGTGCCAGCAGACCCGACAGGGGGCGGGCTGAA. It specifies CASRPDRGRAE. The CDR3 as a whole reads CASRPDRGRAEAFF. This sequence joins TRBV7-3 and TRBJ1-1; 10 bases match TRBD1. The read ends 3 residues early relative to the CDR3; the germline J gene fills the gap. Trimming took 6 bases from V and 6 from J; bases not matched to a gene: 7. CDR1 is SGHTA, CDR2 FQGTGA, per germline. This CDR3 comprises 14 residues. The full variable domain, in which reference TRBV7-3 and TRBJ1-1 provide the parts outside the CDR3, is GAGVSQTPSNKVTEKGKYVELRCDPISGHTALYWYRQSLGQGPEFLIYFQGTGAADDSGLPNDRFFAVRPEGSVSTLKIQRTERGDSAVYLCASRPDRGRAEAFFGQGTRLTVV.

A word on this clone: The read stops 3 residues short of the end of the CDR3; the missing end is completed from the germline J gene. The V call is TRBV7-2, the J call TRBJ1-6, with D possibly TRBD1 on 6 matching bases. CDR1 is SGHTA, CDR2 FQGNSA, per germline. The ends were cut back, 3 bases at V and 10 bases at J, with 13 bases in the middle. This CDR3 comprises 14 residues. CDR3 loop: CASSFTPGVSPLHF. Incomplete CDR3 DNA: TGTGCCAGCAGCTTTACCCCAGGGGTGTCACCC.

Remarks on this clone: Read coverage stops 3 residues before the CDR3 terminus; the germline J gene supplies the remainder. V gene TRBV5-1 combines with J gene TRBJ2-5, with 10 bases fitting TRBD2. The CDR3 sequence is 15 residues long. Germline assignment: CDR1 SGHRS and CDR2 YFSETQ. V dropped 7 bases and J dropped 1; count of bases not matched to a gene: 7. The DNA read from the CDR3 is TGCGCCAGCGGGGGGTCTAGCGGGGGCCAAGAGACC. Residues: CASGGSSGGQET. The entire CDR3 reads CASGGSSGGQETQYF.

With regard to this clone: The observed sequence ends 3 residues before the CDR3 terminus, with the missing tail filled in from the germline J gene. This chain connects TRBV18 to TRBJ1-2, with D possibly TRBD1 on 5 matching bases. CDR1 and CDR2 (germline): KGHSH, LQKENI. The CDR3 is 16 amino acids. The CDR3 here is CASSPRSGAGGDTYTF. The covered CDR3 bases are TGTGCCAGCTCACCCCGCAGTGGCGCGGGGGGAGATACC.

On this clone itself: The read finishes 3 residues shy of the CDR3 end, and the germline J gene is used to complete it. The V and J genes are TRBV6-1 and TRBJ2-4, with D uncertain. Germline V gives CDR1 MNHNS, CDR2 SASEGT. CDR3 size: 13 residues. CDR3 residues: CASSEAPYYGQYF. The CDR3 bases that were read are TGTGCCAGCAGTGAAGCGCCCTACTATGGT.

With respect to this clone: The read ends 3 residues shy of where the CDR3 ends; the end is completed using the germline J gene. The V gene is TRBV7-3, the J gene TRBJ2-5; the match to TRBD2 covers 8 bases. The germline V gene encodes CDR1 SGHTA and CDR2 FQGTGA. The CDR3 contains 15 residues. Germline trimming cut 4 bases from V and 3 bases from J; bases unmatched to any gene: 7. The CDR3 region is CASSSGGTGEETQYF. Incomplete CDR3 DNA: TGTGCCAGCAGCTCGGGGGGGACGGGGGAAGAGACC.

On this clone: The sequenced fragment ends 3 residues before the CDR3 boundary, so the rest is inferred from the germline J gene. The chain links TRBV5-4 to TRBJ2-3; D perhaps matches TRBD1 (6 bases). The CDR3 length is 14 residues. Trimming removed 3 bases from V and 6 bases from J, with 14 bases in between. CDR1 and CDR2 from the germline V gene are SGHNT and YYREEE (reference sequence). CDR3 bases read: TGTGCCAGCAGCTCTAGGGGGACCCCGGATACG. This codes for CASSSRGTPDT. The complete CDR3 protein is CASSSRGTPDTQYF.

With respect to this clone: The read ends 3 residues early relative to the CDR3; the germline J gene fills the gap. The chain recombines TRBV2 with TRBJ1-1; D possibly corresponds to TRBD1 (6 bases). V was cut by 9 bases and J by 7 bases, with 18 bases left in between. The CDR3 runs to 13 residues. Germline CDR1 SNHLY, CDR2 FYNNEI. Partial CDR3 DNA: TGTGCCAGACGGACAGCGAGAATTAATGAA. Its translation is CARRTARINE. The whole CDR3 reads CARRTARINEAFF.

The CDR3 loop is CASSPGTDSFANIQYF. CDR3 DNA, as far as it was read: TGCGCCAGCAGCCCCGGGACAGATTCGTTCGCAAACATT. The chain links TRBV5-1 to TRBJ2-4, with 7 bases matching TRBD1. With the read ending 3 residues before the CDR3 end, the germline J gene is used to fill in that end. In germline, CDR1 is SGHRS, CDR2 YFSETQ. The CDR3 covers 16 residues. Trimming took 4 bases from V and 6 from J; bases not matched to a gene: 13.